This TCR beta chain was recovered during a study of T cells after yellow fever vaccination. UMIs and a universal primer site were added when TCR cDNA was made by 5'RACE template switching. TCRdb re-derived calls from the 5' RACE reads in MiXCR, one entry per CDR3 protein. The sample holds some 350,000 distinct CDR3 sequences, more than 9% seen once. Germline CDR1 reads LGHNA; CDR2 reads YSLEER. The V end was cut by 1 base, the J end by 0 bases, with 12 bases between. There are 16 residues in the CDR3. The chain employs TRBV4-3 and TRBJ1-1; maybe TRBD1 (6 bases). The specimen was PBMCs, collected on the day of the first yellow fever vaccination. This sequence was found in a man aged 18 to 35 who received the YFV17D yellow fever vaccine. The CDR3 reads CASSQVEGEMNTEAFF. The CDR3, as DNA: TGCGCCAGCAGCCAAGTGGAGGGGGAGATGAACACTGAAGCTTTCTTT.